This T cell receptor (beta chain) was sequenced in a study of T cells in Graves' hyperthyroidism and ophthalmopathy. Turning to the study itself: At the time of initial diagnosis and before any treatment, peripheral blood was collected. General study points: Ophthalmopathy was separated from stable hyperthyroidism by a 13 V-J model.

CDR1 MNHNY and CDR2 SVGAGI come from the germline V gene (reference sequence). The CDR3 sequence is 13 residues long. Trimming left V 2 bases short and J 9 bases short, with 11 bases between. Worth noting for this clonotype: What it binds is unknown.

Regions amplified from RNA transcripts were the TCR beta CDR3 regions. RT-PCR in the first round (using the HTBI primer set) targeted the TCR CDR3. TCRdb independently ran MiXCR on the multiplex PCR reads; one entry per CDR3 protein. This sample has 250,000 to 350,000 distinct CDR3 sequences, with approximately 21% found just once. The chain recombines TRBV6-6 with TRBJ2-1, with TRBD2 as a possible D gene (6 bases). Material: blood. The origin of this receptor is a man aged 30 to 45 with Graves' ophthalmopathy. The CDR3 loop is CASSYGREREQFF. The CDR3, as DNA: TGTGCCAGCAGTTACGGTCGGGAGCGTGAGCAGTTCTTC.